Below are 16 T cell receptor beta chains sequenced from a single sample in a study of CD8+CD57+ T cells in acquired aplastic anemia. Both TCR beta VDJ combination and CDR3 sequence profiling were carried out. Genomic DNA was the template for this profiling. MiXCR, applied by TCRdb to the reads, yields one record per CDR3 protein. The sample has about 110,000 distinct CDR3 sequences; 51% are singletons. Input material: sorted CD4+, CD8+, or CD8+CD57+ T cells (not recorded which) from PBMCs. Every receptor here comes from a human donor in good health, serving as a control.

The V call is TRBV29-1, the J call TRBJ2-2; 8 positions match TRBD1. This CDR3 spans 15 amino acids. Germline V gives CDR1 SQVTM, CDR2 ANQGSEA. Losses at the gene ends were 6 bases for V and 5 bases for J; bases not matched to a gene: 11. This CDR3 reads CSVHGQGPGTGELFF. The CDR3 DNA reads TGCAGCGTCCACGGACAGGGTCCTGGGACCGGGGAGCTGTTTTTT.

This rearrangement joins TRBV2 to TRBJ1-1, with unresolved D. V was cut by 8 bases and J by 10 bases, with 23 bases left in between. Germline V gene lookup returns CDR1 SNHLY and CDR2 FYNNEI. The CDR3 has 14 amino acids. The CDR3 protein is CASGMRTRIRRAFF. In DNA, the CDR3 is TGTGCCAGCGGAATGAGGACCCGGATAAGAAGAGCTTTCTTT.

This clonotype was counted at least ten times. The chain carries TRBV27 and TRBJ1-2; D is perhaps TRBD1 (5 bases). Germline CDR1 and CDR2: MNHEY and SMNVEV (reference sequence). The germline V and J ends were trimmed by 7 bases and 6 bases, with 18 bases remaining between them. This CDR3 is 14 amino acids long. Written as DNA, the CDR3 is TGTGCCAGCAAAACCGCGGGGGGACCTGATGGCTACACCTTC. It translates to CASKTAGGPDGYTF.

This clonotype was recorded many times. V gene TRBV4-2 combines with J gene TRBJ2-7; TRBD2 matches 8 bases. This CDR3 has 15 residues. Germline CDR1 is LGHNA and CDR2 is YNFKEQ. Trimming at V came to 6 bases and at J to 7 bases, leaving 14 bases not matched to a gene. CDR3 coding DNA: TGTGCCAGCAGTCCTAGTTCGGGACTAGAGGTTGAGCAGTACTTC. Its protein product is CASSPSSGLEVEQYF.

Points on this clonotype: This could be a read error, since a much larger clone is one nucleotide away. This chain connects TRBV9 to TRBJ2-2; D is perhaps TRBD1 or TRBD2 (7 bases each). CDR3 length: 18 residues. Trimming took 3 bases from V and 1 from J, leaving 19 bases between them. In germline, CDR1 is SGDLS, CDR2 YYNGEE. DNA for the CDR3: TGTGCCAGCAGCGCAGAGGGGGCAGGGGGGGAGAACACCGGGGAGCTGTTTTTT. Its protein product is CASSAEGAGGENTGELFF.

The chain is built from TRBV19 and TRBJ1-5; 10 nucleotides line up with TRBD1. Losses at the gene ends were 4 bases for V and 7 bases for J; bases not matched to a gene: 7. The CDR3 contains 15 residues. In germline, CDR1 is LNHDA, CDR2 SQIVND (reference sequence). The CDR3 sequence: CASSTGTGVHQPQHF. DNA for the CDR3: TGTGCCAGTAGTACGGGGACAGGGGTGCACCAGCCCCAGCATTTT.

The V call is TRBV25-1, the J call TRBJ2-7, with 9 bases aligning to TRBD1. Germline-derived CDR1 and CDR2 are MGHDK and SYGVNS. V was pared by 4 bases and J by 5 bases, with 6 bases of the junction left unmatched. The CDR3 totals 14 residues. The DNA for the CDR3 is TGTGCCAGCAGTGGGGGGACAGGGTCTAACGAGCAGTACTTC. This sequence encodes CASSGGTGSNEQYF.

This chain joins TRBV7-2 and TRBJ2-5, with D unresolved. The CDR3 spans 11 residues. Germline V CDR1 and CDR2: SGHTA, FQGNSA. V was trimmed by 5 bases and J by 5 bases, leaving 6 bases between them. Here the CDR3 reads CASSRAETQYF. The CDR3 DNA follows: TGTGCCAGCAGCCGAGCGGAGACCCAGTACTTC.

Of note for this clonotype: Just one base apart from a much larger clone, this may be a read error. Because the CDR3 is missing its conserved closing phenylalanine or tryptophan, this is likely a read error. CDR3 sequence: CASSWTGPNTEAFL. The CDR3, as DNA: TGTGCCAGCAGCTGGACAGGGCCGAACACTGAAGCTTTCCTT. The genes are TRBV11-2 and TRBJ1-1; 8 positions agree with TRBD1. In germline, CDR1 is SGHAT, CDR2 FQNNGV. The CDR3 sequence is 14 residues long. V trimming: 4 bases; J trimming: 1 base; junction bases outside the gene matches: 2.

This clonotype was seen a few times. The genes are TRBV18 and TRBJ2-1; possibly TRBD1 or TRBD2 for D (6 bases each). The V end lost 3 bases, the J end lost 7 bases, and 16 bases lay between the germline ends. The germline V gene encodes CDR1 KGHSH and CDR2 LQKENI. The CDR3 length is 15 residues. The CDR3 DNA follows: TGTGCCAGCTCACCTTCTACACTAGGGGGGAATGAGCAGTTCTTC. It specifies CASSPSTLGGNEQFF.

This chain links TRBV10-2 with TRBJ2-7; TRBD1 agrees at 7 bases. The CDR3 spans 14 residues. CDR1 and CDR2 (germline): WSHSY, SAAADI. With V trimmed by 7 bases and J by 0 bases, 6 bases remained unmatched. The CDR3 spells CASTATGVSYEQYF. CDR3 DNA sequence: TGCGCCAGCACAGCCACAGGGGTCTCCTACGAGCAGTACTTC.

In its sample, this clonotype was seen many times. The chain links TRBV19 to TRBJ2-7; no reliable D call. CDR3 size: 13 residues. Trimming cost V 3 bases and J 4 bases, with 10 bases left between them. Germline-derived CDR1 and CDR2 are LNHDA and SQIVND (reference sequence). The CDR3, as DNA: TGTGCCAGTAGTATCGGCAGGACGTACGAGCAGTACTTC. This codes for CASSIGRTYEQYF.

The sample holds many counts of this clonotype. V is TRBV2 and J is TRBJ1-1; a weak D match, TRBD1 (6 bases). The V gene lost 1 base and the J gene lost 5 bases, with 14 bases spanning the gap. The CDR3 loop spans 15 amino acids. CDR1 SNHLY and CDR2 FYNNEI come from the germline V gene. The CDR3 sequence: CASSEGAGAGTEAFF. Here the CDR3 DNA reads TGTGCCAGCAGTGAAGGGGCAGGGGCCGGGACTGAAGCTTTCTTT.

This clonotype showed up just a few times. The CDR3 DNA reads as TGTGCCAGCAGCTTCGTCTGGGGGCGAGTTAACACTGAAGCTTTCTTT. This gives the protein CASSFVWGRVNTEAFF. The chain has TRBV7-9 and TRBJ1-1; a weak D match, TRBD1 (6 bases). This CDR3 is 16 amino acids long. Germline loops: CDR1 SEHNR, CDR2 FQNEAQ (reference sequence). The V end lost 3 bases, the J end lost 2 bases, and 16 bases lay between the germline ends.

CDR3 in DNA: TGTGCCAGCAGCTTAACCTTGAGGGTAGATACGGCCCAGTACTTC. Protein: CASSLTLRVDTAQYF. The chain is built from TRBV7-2 and TRBJ2-5; the D gene is possibly TRBD2 (5 bases). Germline CDR1 is SGHTA and CDR2 is FQGNSA. Trimming cost V 2 bases and J 9 bases, with 19 bases left between them. This CDR3 is built from 15 residues.

CDR3 residues: CASSILGGPGDTQYF. CDR3 coding DNA: TGTGCCAGTAGTATCCTTGGGGGGCCCGGGGATACGCAGTATTTT. The chain couples TRBV19 to TRBJ2-3; either TRBD1 or TRBD2 may fit D (6 bases each). CDR1 LNHDA and CDR2 SQIVND come from the germline V gene (reference sequence). V lost 3 bases and J lost 6, with 16 bases in between. This CDR3 has 15 residues. Full variable domain (missing parts from reference TRBV19 and TRBJ2-3): DGGITQSPKYLFRKEGQNVTLSCEQNLNHDAMYWYRQDPGQGLRLIYYSQIVNDFQKGDIAEGYSVSREKKESFPLTVTSAQKNPTAFYLCASSILGGPGDTQYFGPGTRLTVL.